The T cell receptor beta chain described here comes from a study of blood T cell repertoires in COVID-19. Study details: Donors in the United States, Italy and Spain gave samples during acute or convalescent COVID-19. The cDNA or gDNA used as material had been derived from T cells, B-cell-depleted T cells, or PBMCs.

J gave up 3 bases and V 4 bases, and 6 bases lay outside the gene matches. The germline V gene encodes CDR1 LGHDT and CDR2 YNNKEL (reference sequence). CDR3 length: 15 residues. In the source study's methods: Reference gene primer amplification gave estimated nucleated cell counts. TCRdb keeps only in-frame clones here, not all; method: immunoSEQ multiplex PCR. V, J and clone size derive from that table, while D and trimming were established from the DNA sequence. The sample has about 180,000 clones; 70% to 90% are singletons. Material for sequencing was peripheral blood. This receptor was identified in a man between 60 and 70 years old with acute or convalescent COVID-19. The chain links TRBV3-1 (or the pseudogene TRBV3-2) to TRBJ2-3; 8 nucleotides align to TRBD1. The CDR3: CASSRSGTGTDTQYF. The DNA for the CDR3 is TGTGCCAGCAGCCGAAGTGGGACAGGTACAGATACGCAGTATTTT.